This T cell receptor (beta chain) was sequenced during a study of blood T cell repertoires in COVID-19. This clone was seen more than once but under ten times. Libraries were prepared by immunoSEQ multiplex PCR; TCRdb keeps only in-frame clonotypes and omits some of them. The sample lists about 480,000 clones, 70% to 90% occurring once. The CDR3 sequence is 13 residues long. J lost 4 bases, V lost 6 bases, and 6 bases had no gene match. Germline CDR1 LNHDA, CDR2 SQIVND (reference sequence). The V and J genes are TRBV19 and TRBJ2-7; 7 bases fit TRBD1. The origin of this receptor is a middle-aged woman who had recovered from COVID-19. Sequencing was done on a sample of PBMCs or T cells enriched from blood (not recorded which). The DNA for the CDR3 is TGTGCCAGTAGCGGGAACAGGGGATACGAGCAGTACTTC. It translates to CASSGNRGYEQYF.